This T cell receptor (beta chain) was captured by sequencing in a study of T cells in Graves' hyperthyroidism and ophthalmopathy. Turning to the study itself: Peripheral blood collection took place at initial diagnosis, before any treatment. General observations from the study: Stable hyperthyroidism was separated from ophthalmopathy by a model based on 13 V-J features.

This clonotype appeared many times. No antigen is known for it. Those with hyperthyroidism were 18 to 65 years old, newly diagnosed, and ill for under 2 months. Amplified TCR beta CDR3 regions came from RNA transcripts. The HTBI primer set was used in a first-round RT-PCR of the TCR CDR3. From the multiplex PCR reads, TCRdb called clonotypes with MiXCR, one entry per CDR3 protein. The sample lists under 350,000 distinct CDR3 sequences, around 20% seen once, with 50% in the top ten. Sequenced: blood. The TCR sequence derives from a woman aged 45-59 years with Graves' hyperthyroidism.

The CDR3 DNA sequence: TGCGCCAGCAGCTTGGAGGTTCAGGGAACCGGGGAGCTGTTTTTT. Translating it yields CASSLEVQGTGELFF. The rearrangement links TRBV5-1 to TRBJ2-2, with D perhaps matching TRBD1 (5 bases). The CDR3 is 15 residues long. Trimming removed 0 bases from V and 5 bases from J, with 11 bases in between. Germline loops: CDR1 SGHRS, CDR2 YFSETQ.